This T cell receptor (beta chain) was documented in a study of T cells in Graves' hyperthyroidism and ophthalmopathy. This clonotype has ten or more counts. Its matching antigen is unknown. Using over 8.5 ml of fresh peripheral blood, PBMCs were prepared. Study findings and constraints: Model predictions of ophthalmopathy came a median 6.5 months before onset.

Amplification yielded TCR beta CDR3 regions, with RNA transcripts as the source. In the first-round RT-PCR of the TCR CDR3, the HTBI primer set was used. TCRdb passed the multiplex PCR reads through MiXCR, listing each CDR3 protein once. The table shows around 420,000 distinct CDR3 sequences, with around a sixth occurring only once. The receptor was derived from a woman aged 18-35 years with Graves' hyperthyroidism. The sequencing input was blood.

The CDR3 sequence is CASTTSREGNVNYNEQFF. The CDR3 coding sequence is TGTGCCAGTACGACCTCGCGGGAGGGGAACGTAAATTACAATGAGCAGTTCTTC. This chain uses TRBV2 with TRBJ2-1; 9 positions agree with TRBD2. Trimming at V came to 9 bases and at J to 4 bases, leaving 19 bases not matched to a gene. Germline V lookup: CDR1 SNHLY, CDR2 FYNNEI. The CDR3 has 18 residues.